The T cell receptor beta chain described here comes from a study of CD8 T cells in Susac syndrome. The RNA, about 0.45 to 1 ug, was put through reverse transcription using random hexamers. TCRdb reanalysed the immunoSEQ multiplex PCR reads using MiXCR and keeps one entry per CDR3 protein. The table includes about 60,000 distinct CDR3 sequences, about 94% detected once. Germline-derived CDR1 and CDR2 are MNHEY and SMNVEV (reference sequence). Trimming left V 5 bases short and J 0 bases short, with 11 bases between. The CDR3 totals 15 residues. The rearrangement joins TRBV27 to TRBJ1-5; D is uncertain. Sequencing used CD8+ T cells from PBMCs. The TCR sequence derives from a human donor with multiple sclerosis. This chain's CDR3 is CASSPLEDSNQPQHF. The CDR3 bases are TGTGCCAGCAGTCCTCTCGAGGATAGCAATCAGCCCCAGCATTTT.